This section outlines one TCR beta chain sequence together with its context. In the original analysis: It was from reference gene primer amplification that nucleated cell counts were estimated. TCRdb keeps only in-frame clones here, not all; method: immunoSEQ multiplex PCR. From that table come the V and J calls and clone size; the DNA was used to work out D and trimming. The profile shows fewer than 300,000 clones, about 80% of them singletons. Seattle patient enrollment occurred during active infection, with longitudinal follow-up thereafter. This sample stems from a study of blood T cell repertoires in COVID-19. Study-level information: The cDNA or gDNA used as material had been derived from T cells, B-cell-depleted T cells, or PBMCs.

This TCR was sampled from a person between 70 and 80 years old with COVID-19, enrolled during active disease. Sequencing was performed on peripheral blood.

As DNA, the CDR3 is TGTGCCAGCAGCTCCGGCCGCGGCAATGAGCAGTTCTTC. Translating gives CASSSGRGNEQFF. J is TRBJ2-1 and V is TRBV7-9; D gene ambiguous. The CDR3 loop spans 13 amino acids. CDR1 is SEHNR, CDR2 FQNEAQ, per germline (reference sequence). The V and J ends lost 4 bases and 6 bases respectively, with 10 bases between them.